This TCR beta chain was identified in a study of T-cell memory formation after mild COVID-19. Study-wide results and caveats: CD4+ bias marked clones expanding day 15 to 37, unlike balanced contracting clones.

About this clonotype itself: Antigen unknown.

Sample barcodes and UMIs were carried by the TCR alpha and TCR beta cDNA libraries that 5'RACE generated with constant-segment primers. TCRdb analysed the 5' RACE reads with MiXCR anew, one entry per CDR3 protein. The sample yields approximately 260,000 distinct CDR3 sequences, 15% to 20% seen once. The TCR sequence derives from a man aged 18 to 29 who had mild COVID-19 (a few samples of this study predate the infection). Cell type and time point are not known. What was sequenced was PBMCs or a T cell subset sorted from them (not recorded which).

CDR3 coding DNA: TGTGCCAGTAGTAGACTCGGGACTAGCGGGAACAATGAGCAGTTCTTC. Its protein product is CASSRLGTSGNNEQFF. The rearrangement uses TRBV19 and TRBJ2-1; 13 positions agree with TRBD2. Per germline, CDR1 LNHDA and CDR2 SQIVND (reference sequence). J was trimmed by 5 bases and V by 4 bases; bases with no gene match: 5. The CDR3 totals 16 residues.